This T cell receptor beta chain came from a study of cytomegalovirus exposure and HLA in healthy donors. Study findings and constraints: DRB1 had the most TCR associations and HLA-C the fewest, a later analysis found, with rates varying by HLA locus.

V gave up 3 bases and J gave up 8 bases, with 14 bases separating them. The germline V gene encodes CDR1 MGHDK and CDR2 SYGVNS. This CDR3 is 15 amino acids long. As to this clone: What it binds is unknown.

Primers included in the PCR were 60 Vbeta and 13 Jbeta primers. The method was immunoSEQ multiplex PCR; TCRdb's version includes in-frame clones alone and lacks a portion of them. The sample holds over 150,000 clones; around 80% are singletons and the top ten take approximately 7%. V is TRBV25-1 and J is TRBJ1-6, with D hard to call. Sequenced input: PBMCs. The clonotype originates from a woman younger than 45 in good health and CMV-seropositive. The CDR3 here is CASSDVVRLDSPLHF. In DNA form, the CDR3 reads TGTGCCAGCAGTGACGTCGTGCGTCTGGATTCACCCCTCCACTTT.